The rows below give T cell receptor beta chains drawn from one sample of a study of blood T cells in healthy people across ages. TCRdb re-derived calls from the 5' RACE reads in MiXCR, one entry per CDR3 protein. The sample carries about 780,000 distinct CDR3 sequences, about half recorded once. The sequenced sample consisted of blood. The receptors derive from an elderly man in good health. CDR3s include the opening cysteine and the closing phenylalanine or tryptophan. The order of the fields is V gene, clone size, D gene, J gene, CDR3 DNA, CDR3 protein. D genes are given only for firm matches. A clone size is listed for some rows: how often the clone was seen (once, few, many), or a class if it is expanded.

v_gene: TRBV6-1; abundance: .; d_gene: .; j_gene: TRBJ2-1; CDR3nt: TGTGCCAGCAGTGCCAGGGTGTCGGGCGAGCAGTTCTTC; CDR3aa: CASSARVSGEQFF
v_gene: TRBV2; abundance: .; d_gene: TRBD1; j_gene: TRBJ2-7; CDR3nt: TGTGCCAGCAAACCGGGACAGGGTCCCTACGAGCAGTACTTC; CDR3aa: CASKPGQGPYEQYF
v_gene: TRBV28; abundance: .; d_gene: TRBD2; j_gene: TRBJ2-5; CDR3nt: TGTGCCAGCACCCTACCTACTAGCGGCTCCTACAATGAGCAGTACTTC; CDR3aa: CASTLPTSGSYNEQYF
v_gene: TRBV20-1; abundance: .; d_gene: TRBD1; j_gene: TRBJ2-7; CDR3nt: TGCAGTGCCATTCCCGACAGGGTGGCCTACGAGCAGTACTTC; CDR3aa: CSAIPDRVAYEQYF
v_gene: TRBV6-1; abundance: .; d_gene: TRBD1; j_gene: TRBJ2-7; CDR3nt: TGTGCCAGCAGTGAAATGGGACAGGGTAAAACATCCTACGAGCAGTACTTC; CDR3aa: CASSEMGQGKTSYEQYF
v_gene: TRBV27; abundance: .; d_gene: TRBD2; j_gene: TRBJ2-1; CDR3nt: TGTGCCAGCAGCCGACTAGCGGGACTCTACAATGAGCAGTTCTTC; CDR3aa: CASSRLAGLYNEQFF
v_gene: TRBV11-2; abundance: .; d_gene: .; j_gene: TRBJ2-6; CDR3nt: .; CDR3aa: CASSFGGGSGANVLNF
v_gene: TRBV5-1; abundance: many; d_gene: TRBD1; j_gene: TRBJ2-7; CDR3nt: TGCGCCAGCAGCTTCCTAAGGGACAGTCCCTACGAGCAGTACTTC; CDR3aa: CASSFLRDSPYEQYF
v_gene: TRBV18; abundance: .; d_gene: .; j_gene: TRBJ2-7; CDR3nt: TGTGCCAGCTCACCACAGGGCCGCAGTAGCTCCTACGAGCAGTACTTC; CDR3aa: CASSPQGRSSSYEQYF
v_gene: TRBV11-1; abundance: .; d_gene: .; j_gene: TRBJ2-1; CDR3nt: TGTGCCAGCAGCTTAAACAGGGTCCCTTACAATGAGCAGTTCTTC; CDR3aa: CASSLNRVPYNEQFF
v_gene: TRBV7-8; abundance: few; d_gene: .; j_gene: TRBJ1-5; CDR3nt: TGTGCCAGCAGCTTATCGGGGCGGAACAATCAGCCCCAGCATTTT; CDR3aa: CASSLSGRNNQPQHF
v_gene: TRBV4-3; abundance: .; d_gene: TRBD2; j_gene: TRBJ2-7; CDR3nt: TGCGCCAGCAGCCAAGCGGGGGGTAGTACCTACGAGCAGTACTTC; CDR3aa: CASSQAGGSTYEQYF
v_gene: TRBV10-3; abundance: .; d_gene: TRBD1; j_gene: TRBJ2-7; CDR3nt: TGTGCCATCAGTGAGTCGAGGGGACAGAGACCCTACGAGCAGTACTTC; CDR3aa: CAISESRGQRPYEQYF
v_gene: TRBV7-2; abundance: .; d_gene: TRBD1; j_gene: TRBJ2-7; CDR3nt: TGTGCCAGCAGCCCCACCGGGACAGGCTACGAGCAGTACTTC; CDR3aa: CASSPTGTGYEQYF
v_gene: TRBV7-3; abundance: few; d_gene: TRBD2; j_gene: TRBJ2-1; CDR3nt: TGTGCCAGCAGCCTAACCGGGACAGGAGGGACTAGCGGCTACAATGAGCAGTTTTTC; CDR3aa: CASSLTGTGGTSGYNEQFF
v_gene: TRBV20-1; abundance: .; d_gene: .; j_gene: TRBJ2-3; CDR3nt: TGCAGTGCTAGTGCCTCCCCAGATACGCAGTATTTT; CDR3aa: CSASASPDTQYF
v_gene: TRBV4-2; abundance: few; d_gene: .; j_gene: TRBJ1-1; CDR3nt: TGTGCCAGCAGCCAAAATCACGACACTGAAGCTTTCTTT; CDR3aa: CASSQNHDTEAFF
v_gene: TRBV7-9; abundance: few; d_gene: .; j_gene: TRBJ2-7; CDR3nt: TGTGCCAGCAGCCCGGACGGAAGCTCCTACGAGCAGTACTTC; CDR3aa: CASSPDGSSYEQYF
v_gene: TRBV12-3/TRBV12-4; abundance: .; d_gene: TRBD2; j_gene: TRBJ2-1; CDR3nt: TGTGCCAGCAGTGGGAGGACTAGCGGATACAATGAGCAGTTCTTC; CDR3aa: CASSGRTSGYNEQFF
v_gene: TRBV29-1; abundance: .; d_gene: TRBD1; j_gene: TRBJ2-5; CDR3nt: TGCAGCGTTGAGGGTGACAGGGTAGGCCAAGAGACCCAGTACTTC; CDR3aa: CSVEGDRVGQETQYF
v_gene: TRBV10-3; abundance: .; d_gene: .; j_gene: TRBJ2-1; CDR3nt: TGTGCCATCAGTGAGACCCTAGATAATGAGCAGTTCTTC; CDR3aa: CAISETLDNEQFF
v_gene: TRBV27; abundance: .; d_gene: TRBD1; j_gene: TRBJ2-7; CDR3nt: TGTGCCAGCGGCCGGGACAGGATCCCGAGCTCCTACGAGCAGTACTTC; CDR3aa: CASGRDRIPSSYEQYF
v_gene: TRBV20-1; abundance: many; d_gene: .; j_gene: TRBJ2-1; CDR3nt: TGCAGTGCTAGCCCGGGGGGCGGGAGTGTGAGGCTCAATGAGCAGTTCTTC; CDR3aa: CSASPGGGSVRLNEQFF
v_gene: TRBV29-1; abundance: once; d_gene: TRBD2; j_gene: TRBJ2-2; CDR3nt: TGCAGTGTTGCTACTAGCGGCGCGACCGGGGAGCTGTTTTTT; CDR3aa: CSVATSGATGELFF
v_gene: TRBV11-2; abundance: few; d_gene: .; j_gene: TRBJ1-1; CDR3nt: TGTGCCAGCAGCTTAGAGGGGCAGTCCATGAACACTGAAGCTTTCTTT; CDR3aa: CASSLEGQSMNTEAFF
v_gene: TRBV28; abundance: .; d_gene: .; j_gene: TRBJ2-7; CDR3nt: TGTGCCAGCAGTCACTCTCCGGACAGTGCCTACGAGCAGTACTTC; CDR3aa: CASSHSPDSAYEQYF
v_gene: TRBV9; abundance: .; d_gene: .; j_gene: TRBJ2-7; CDR3nt: TGTGCCAGCAGCGTAAGGGACACTGATCTTCCCGAGCAGTACTTC; CDR3aa: CASSVRDTDLPEQYF
v_gene: TRBV10-3; abundance: .; d_gene: TRBD2; j_gene: TRBJ2-1; CDR3nt: TGTGCCATCAGGGTAGCGGGGGGGCCTCACAATGAGCAGTTCTTC; CDR3aa: CAIRVAGGPHNEQFF
v_gene: TRBV20-1; abundance: .; d_gene: TRBD2; j_gene: TRBJ2-1; CDR3nt: TGCAGTGCCCCGACCGGAGCGGGAGGCTCCTACAATGAGCAGTTCTTC; CDR3aa: CSAPTGAGGSYNEQFF